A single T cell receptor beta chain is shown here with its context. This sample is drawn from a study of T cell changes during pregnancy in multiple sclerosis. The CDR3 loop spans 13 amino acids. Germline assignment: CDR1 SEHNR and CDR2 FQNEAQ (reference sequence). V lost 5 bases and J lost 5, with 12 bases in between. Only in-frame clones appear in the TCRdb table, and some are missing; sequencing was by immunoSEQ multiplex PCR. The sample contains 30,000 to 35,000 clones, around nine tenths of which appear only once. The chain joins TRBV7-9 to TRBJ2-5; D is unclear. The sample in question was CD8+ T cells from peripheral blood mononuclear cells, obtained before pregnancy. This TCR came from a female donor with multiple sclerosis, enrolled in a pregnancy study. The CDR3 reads CASSPILRETQYF. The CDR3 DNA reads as TGTGCCAGCAGCCCGATTCTCAGGGAGACCCAGTACTTC.